Listed below are T cell receptor beta chains from one sample, sequenced in a study of control samples from healthy donors and cancer patients. Sequenced by immunoSEQ multiplex PCR; TCRdb stores in-frame clones only, minus some. The table lists 230,000 or so clones, 90% to 95% of them singletons. Sequencing was performed on blood. These receptors all come from a man in his forties or fifties in good health. CDR3s include the opening cysteine and the closing phenylalanine or tryptophan. A D gene is named only where the DNA matches it firmly. Only part of the rows carry a size: once, few, many, or a class if the clone is expanded.

V gene	clone size	J gene	D gene	CDR3 DNA	CDR3 protein
TRBV11-1	-	TRBJ2-3	-	TGTGCCAGCAGCTTTAGGAGGGTCCAGGATACGCAGTATTTT	CASSFRRVQDTQYF
TRBV7-2	-	TRBJ2-3	-	TGTGCCAGCAGCTTAGCTGGGGTCCCTGACCCGCAGTATTTT	CASSLAGVPDPQYF
TRBV6-6	-	TRBJ1-3	-	TGTGCCAGCCGCGATTGGGGCGCTGGAAACACCATATATTTT	CASRDWGAGNTIYF
TRBV27	-	TRBJ2-7	TRBD1	TGTGCCAGCAGTTTACTAGGGACAGGGGTCTACGAGCAGTACTTC	CASSLLGTGVYEQYF
TRBV5-1	-	TRBJ2-2	-	TGCGCCAGCAGCTTGGCTGCTAGCACCAGGAACACCGGGGAGCTGTTTTTT	CASSLAASTRNTGELFF
TRBV27	-	TRBJ1-2	TRBD1	TGTGCCAGCAGCCTTATCTTCTCCCTAGCGACAGGGGAGTTCTATGGCTACACCTTC	CASSLIFSLATGEFYGYTF
TRBV6-1	-	TRBJ1-6	-	TGTGCCAGCAGTGAGGCAGGGGTTACTTCACCCCTCCACTTT	CASSEAGVTSPLHF
TRBV18	-	TRBJ1-1	-	TGTGCCAGCTCACCGACCGGAGGGAACCTGAACACTGAAGCTTTCTTT	CASSPTGGNLNTEAFF
TRBV10-3	-	TRBJ1-3	-	TGTGCCATCAGTGTCGGAGGCTCTGGAAACACCATATATTTT	CAISVGGSGNTIYF
TRBV18	-	TRBJ1-5	-	TGTGCCAGCTCACTCTCAAGGTCGCCCGATCATCAGCCCCAGCATTTT	CASSLSRSPDHQPQHF
TRBV24-1	-	TRBJ1-2	-	TGTGCCACCAGCCGACGGGGGTTTGGGAACGATGGCTACACCTTC	CATSRRGFGNDGYTF
TRBV29-1	once	TRBJ1-1	-	TGCAGCGTTACAGGGAATACTGAAGCTTTCTTT	CSVTGNTEAFF
TRBV11-2	-	TRBJ1-1	-	TGTGCCAGCAGCTTAGATCGGTGGGGCAGCTTGAACACTGAAGCTTTCTTT	CASSLDRWGSLNTEAFF
TRBV19	-	TRBJ2-1	-	TGTGCCAGTAGCCACAGGGGGGGGGCCTCGAGCTCCTACAATGAGCAGTTCTTC	CASSHRGGASSSYNEQFF
TRBV11-2	-	TRBJ2-5	-	TGTGCCAGCAGCCTAGGGACCCAAGAGACCCAGTACTTC	CASSLGTQETQYF
TRBV18	-	TRBJ1-2	TRBD1	TGTGCCAGCTCACCACTTCTCTCCGGGACAGGGGGCCACGGTGGCTACACCTTC	CASSPLLSGTGGHGGYTF
TRBV2	-	TRBJ2-6	TRBD1	TGTGCCAGCATGACAGGGACCTCTGGGGCCAACGTCCTGACTTTC	CASMTGTSGANVLTF
TRBV5-1	-	TRBJ2-5	-	TGCGCCAGCAGCTTTTACAGGCAAGAGACCCAGTACTTC	CASSFYRQETQYF
TRBV18	few	TRBJ2-1	-	TGTGCCAGCTCACCCATAGGCGTATACAATGAGCAGTTCTTC	CASSPIGVYNEQFF
TRBV19	-	TRBJ1-1	-	TGTGCCAGTAGTATTCGGCCCGCACTAGAAGCTTTCTTT	CASSIRPALEAFF
TRBV10-1	-	TRBJ2-2	TRBD2	TGCGCCAGCGGGAGGGGCACGAACACCGGGGAGCTGTTTTTT	CASGRGTNTGELFF
TRBV6-5	-	TRBJ2-2	-	TGTGCCAGCAGTTATTATAGGCTGCGGGGACCCGGGGAGCTGTTTTTT	CASSYYRLRGPGELFF